These T cell receptor beta chains were read from a single sample in a study of blood T cell repertoires in COVID-19. The repertoire was sequenced with immunoSEQ multiplex PCR; TCRdb's copy has only in-frame clones and lacks some. This table has about 130,000 clones, 90% to 95% appearing once. Sequenced material: peripheral blood. These receptors were collected from a man in his forties or fifties with COVID-19, enrolled during active disease. The CDR3 runs from the conserved cysteine through the conserved F or W. A D gene is named only where the DNA matches it firmly. Expanded clones are given a class, and other clones once, few, many or no size at all.

clone size: -; V gene: TRBV18; D gene: -; J gene: TRBJ2-2; CDR3 protein: CASSPSSGTNTGELFF; CDR3 DNA: TGTGCCAGCTCCCCCTCGTCCGGGACGAACACCGGGGAGCTGTTTTTT
clone size: -; V gene: TRBV19; D gene: TRBD1; J gene: TRBJ2-6; CDR3 protein: CASSPPQGAWSRGANVLTF; CDR3 DNA: TGTGCCAGTAGTCCTCCACAGGGGGCCTGGTCCCGTGGGGCCAACGTCCTGACTTTC
clone size: -; V gene: TRBV11-1; D gene: -; J gene: TRBJ1-2; CDR3 protein: CASSEETGPNYGYTF; CDR3 DNA: TGTGCCAGCAGCGAAGAAACAGGGCCAAACTATGGCTACACCTTC
clone size: -; V gene: TRBV6-5; D gene: -; J gene: TRBJ2-3; CDR3 protein: CASRATQAPTDTQYF; CDR3 DNA: TGTGCCAGCAGAGCCACACAGGCCCCCACAGATACGCAGTATTTT
clone size: -; V gene: TRBV5-1; D gene: TRBD1; J gene: TRBJ1-1; CDR3 protein: CASSLLQGMNTEAFF; CDR3 DNA: TGCGCCAGCAGCTTACTACAGGGGATGAACACTGAAGCTTTCTTT
clone size: -; V gene: TRBV27; D gene: -; J gene: TRBJ1-6; CDR3 protein: CASSYRAVNSPLHF; CDR3 DNA: TGTGCCAGCAGTTACAGGGCGGTGAATTCACCCCTCCACTTT
clone size: -; V gene: TRBV6-2/TRBV6-3; D gene: TRBD1; J gene: TRBJ2-1; CDR3 protein: CASSYPLRQGHEQFF; CDR3 DNA: TGTGCCAGCAGTTACCCCTTGCGACAGGGTCATGAGCAGTTCTTC
clone size: -; V gene: TRBV27; D gene: -; J gene: TRBJ2-7; CDR3 protein: CASSFRASSPYEQYF; CDR3 DNA: TGTGCCAGCAGTTTCCGGGCTAGCAGCCCCTACGAGCAGTACTTC
clone size: -; V gene: TRBV12-3/TRBV12-4; D gene: -; J gene: TRBJ2-7; CDR3 protein: CASSLGGNYEQYF; CDR3 DNA: TGTGCCAGCAGTTTGGGCGGGAATTACGAGCAGTACTTC
clone size: -; V gene: TRBV11-2; D gene: -; J gene: TRBJ1-1; CDR3 protein: CASSLQINTEAFF; CDR3 DNA: TGTGCCAGCAGCTTGCAGATTAACACTGAAGCTTTCTTT
clone size: -; V gene: TRBV30; D gene: TRBD1; J gene: TRBJ1-1; CDR3 protein: CAWGDRVNTEAFF; CDR3 DNA: TGTGCCTGGGGCGACAGGGTTAACACTGAAGCTTTCTTT
clone size: -; V gene: TRBV7-2; D gene: TRBD2; J gene: TRBJ2-5; CDR3 protein: CASSLRGGFPTQYF; CDR3 DNA: TGTGCCAGCAGCCTTCGCGGGGGTTTCCCTACCCAGTACTTC
clone size: few; V gene: TRBV18; D gene: -; J gene: TRBJ2-5; CDR3 protein: CASSPPTRETQYF; CDR3 DNA: TGTGCCAGCTCACCACCGACGCGGGAGACCCAGTACTTC
clone size: -; V gene: TRBV30; D gene: -; J gene: TRBJ2-2; CDR3 protein: CAWREGAAAGELFF; CDR3 DNA: TGTGCCTGGAGAGAAGGAGCGGCAGCCGGGGAGCTGTTTTTT
clone size: -; V gene: TRBV3-1/TRBV3-2; D gene: TRBD2; J gene: TRBJ2-1; CDR3 protein: CASSEELAGTSEQFF; CDR3 DNA: TGTGCCAGCAGCGAGGAGCTAGCGGGGACCAGTGAGCAGTTCTTC
clone size: -; V gene: TRBV19; D gene: -; J gene: TRBJ1-2; CDR3 protein: CASKGPGANYGYTF; CDR3 DNA: TGTGCCAGTAAAGGCCCAGGGGCGAACTATGGCTACACCTTC
clone size: once; V gene: TRBV24-1; D gene: -; J gene: TRBJ1-5; CDR3 protein: CATSGTDNQPQHF; CDR3 DNA: TGTGCCACCAGTGGGACAGATAATCAGCCCCAGCATTTT
clone size: -; V gene: TRBV30; D gene: TRBD1; J gene: TRBJ1-5; CDR3 protein: CAWSAGGNQPQHF; CDR3 DNA: TGTGCCTGGAGTGCAGGGGGTAATCAGCCCCAGCATTTT
clone size: -; V gene: TRBV4-1; D gene: TRBD1; J gene: TRBJ1-2; CDR3 protein: CASSQDSSGQGAVVLYGYTF; CDR3 DNA: TGCGCCAGCAGCCAAGACTCATCCGGGCAGGGGGCGGTCGTTCTCTATGGCTACACCTTC
clone size: few; V gene: TRBV5-1; D gene: TRBD1; J gene: TRBJ1-3; CDR3 protein: CASSSSVGQGENTIYF; CDR3 DNA: TGCGCCAGCAGCTCGTCGGTAGGACAGGGGGAAAACACCATATATTTT
clone size: -; V gene: TRBV6-5; D gene: TRBD1; J gene: TRBJ1-2; CDR3 protein: CASSRQGHLSGYTF; CDR3 DNA: TGTGCCAGCAGTCGACAGGGGCACCTCTCTGGCTACACCTTC
clone size: -; V gene: TRBV5-1; D gene: TRBD2; J gene: TRBJ2-1; CDR3 protein: CASSFSLAGGPNEQFF; CDR3 DNA: TGCGCCAGCAGCTTCTCACTAGCGGGAGGGCCTAATGAGCAGTTCTTC
clone size: once; V gene: TRBV7-2; D gene: TRBD2; J gene: TRBJ2-3; CDR3 protein: CASSLVAGEGDTQYF; CDR3 DNA: TGTGCCAGCAGCTTGGTTGCGGGAGAGGGTGATACGCAGTATTTT
clone size: -; V gene: TRBV14; D gene: TRBD1; J gene: TRBJ1-2; CDR3 protein: CASSPRGPDTFNYGYTF; CDR3 DNA: TGTGCCAGCAGCCCCAGGGGGCCCGATACATTTAACTATGGCTACACCTTC
clone size: -; V gene: TRBV4-3; D gene: -; J gene: TRBJ2-5; CDR3 protein: CASSQEGAGTQYF; CDR3 DNA: TGCGCCAGCAGCCAAGAAGGAGCGGGGACCCAGTACTTC
clone size: -; V gene: TRBV9; D gene: -; J gene: TRBJ2-3; CDR3 protein: CASSSRHSTDTQYF; CDR3 DNA: TGTGCCAGCAGCTCTCGACATTCCACAGATACGCAGTATTTT
clone size: -; V gene: TRBV7-2; D gene: -; J gene: TRBJ2-7; CDR3 protein: CASSFAPRGSEQYF; CDR3 DNA: TGTGCCAGCAGCTTTGCCCCAAGGGGTTCCGAGCAGTACTTC
clone size: -; V gene: TRBV6-5; D gene: TRBD1; J gene: TRBJ1-1; CDR3 protein: CASTQQGATEAFF; CDR3 DNA: TGTGCCAGCACACAACAGGGGGCCACTGAAGCTTTCTTT
clone size: -; V gene: TRBV3-1/TRBV3-2; D gene: TRBD2; J gene: TRBJ2-3; CDR3 protein: CASSLFAGVTDTQYF; CDR3 DNA: TGTGCCAGCAGCCTTTTTGCGGGAGTGACAGATACGCAGTATTTT
clone size: -; V gene: TRBV25-1; D gene: TRBD1; J gene: TRBJ1-6; CDR3 protein: CASSEWAGGHNSPLHF; CDR3 DNA: TGTGCCAGCAGTGAATGGGCAGGGGGCCACAATTCACCCCTCCACTTT
clone size: -; V gene: TRBV14; D gene: TRBD1; J gene: TRBJ1-6; CDR3 protein: CASSQTGRGSPLHF; CDR3 DNA: TGTGCCAGCAGCCAGACAGGGAGAGGATCACCCCTCCACTTT
clone size: once; V gene: TRBV2; D gene: TRBD1; J gene: TRBJ2-2; CDR3 protein: CAGSTGARELFF; CDR3 DNA: TGTGCCGGCTCGACAGGGGCCAGGGAGCTGTTTTTT
clone size: -; V gene: TRBV7-2; D gene: -; J gene: TRBJ1-1; CDR3 protein: CASSLANGETEAFF; CDR3 DNA: TGTGCCAGCAGCTTAGCGAACGGGGAAACTGAAGCTTTCTTT
clone size: -; V gene: TRBV12-3/TRBV12-4; D gene: TRBD2; J gene: TRBJ2-7; CDR3 protein: CASLGGGQDEQYF; CDR3 DNA: TGTGCCAGCCTCGGGGGGGGCCAGGACGAGCAGTACTTC
clone size: -; V gene: TRBV19; D gene: -; J gene: TRBJ2-5; CDR3 protein: CASSSGDKETQYF; CDR3 DNA: TGTGCCAGTAGTTCCGGGGACAAGGAGACCCAGTACTTC
clone size: -; V gene: TRBV3-1/TRBV3-2; D gene: -; J gene: TRBJ2-1; CDR3 protein: CASSQDSASDGSSEQFF; CDR3 DNA: TGTGCCAGCAGCCAAGATTCGGCTAGTGATGGGAGCAGTGAGCAGTTCTTC
clone size: -; V gene: TRBV7-9; D gene: -; J gene: TRBJ2-6; CDR3 protein: CASSLAAWGAPGANVLTF; CDR3 DNA: TGTGCCAGCAGCTTAGCCGCGTGGGGCGCCCCTGGGGCCAACGTCCTGACTTTC
clone size: once; V gene: TRBV19; D gene: TRBD1; J gene: TRBJ1-1; CDR3 protein: CASSLRGTEAFF; CDR3 DNA: TGTGCCAGTAGCCTCAGGGGGACTGAAGCTTTCTTT
clone size: few; V gene: TRBV4-2; D gene: -; J gene: TRBJ2-5; CDR3 protein: CASSQDQGETQYF; CDR3 DNA: TGTGCCAGCAGCCAAGATCAGGGAGAGACCCAGTACTTC
clone size: -; V gene: TRBV9; D gene: TRBD2; J gene: TRBJ2-2; CDR3 protein: CASSPSGRARLGELFF; CDR3 DNA: TGTGCCAGCAGCCCAAGCGGGAGGGCTCGACTGGGGGAGCTGTTTTTT
clone size: -; V gene: TRBV28; D gene: TRBD1; J gene: TRBJ1-5; CDR3 protein: CASSPPGGQGNQPQHF; CDR3 DNA: TGTGCCAGCAGTCCCCCGGGAGGACAGGGGAATCAGCCCCAGCATTTT